This is a list of T cell receptor beta chains from one sample in a study of blood T cell repertoires in COVID-19. The table came from immunoSEQ multiplex PCR; TCRdb's copy has only in-frame clones and leaves some out. The sample comprises about 50,000 clones, 75% to 85% of which are singletons, and around 17% rests with the top ten. Material: peripheral blood. Receptors originate from a man between 35 and 55 years old with acute or convalescent COVID-19. Both conserved end residues are part of each CDR3. Fields, in order: V gene, J gene, D gene, clone size, CDR3 protein, CDR3 DNA. D genes are given only for firm matches. Clone size appears in some rows only: once, few, many, or a class for an expanded clone.

v_gene: TRBV15; j_gene: TRBJ2-7; d_gene: TRBD2; abundance: NA; CDR3aa: CATSSLTSGGEQYF; CDR3nt: TGTGCCACCAGCAGTCTGACTAGCGGGGGCGAGCAGTACTTC
v_gene: TRBV2; j_gene: TRBJ1-1; d_gene: TRBD1; abundance: NA; CDR3aa: CASAGTVNTEAFF; CDR3nt: TGTGCCAGCGCCGGGACAGTGAACACTGAAGCTTTCTTT
v_gene: TRBV6-4; j_gene: TRBJ2-3; d_gene: NA; abundance: few; CDR3aa: CASSEGGAPTDTQYF; CDR3nt: TGTGCCAGCAGTGAAGGCGGGGCCCCCACAGATACGCAGTATTTT
v_gene: TRBV24-1; j_gene: TRBJ1-2; d_gene: NA; abundance: NA; CDR3aa: CATSDHRGYGYTF; CDR3nt: TGTGCCACCAGTGATCACCGGGGCTATGGCTACACCTTC
v_gene: TRBV5-1; j_gene: TRBJ1-5; d_gene: NA; abundance: NA; CDR3aa: CASSFGDNQPQHF; CDR3nt: TGCGCCAGCAGCTTCGGGGACAATCAGCCCCAGCATTTT
v_gene: TRBV3-1/TRBV3-2; j_gene: TRBJ2-2; d_gene: TRBD1; abundance: NA; CDR3aa: CASSRWDRGIGELFF; CDR3nt: TGTGCCAGCAGCCGATGGGACAGGGGCATCGGGGAGCTGTTTTTT
v_gene: TRBV15; j_gene: TRBJ2-1; d_gene: TRBD1; abundance: few; CDR3aa: CATSTGQGSYNEQFF; CDR3nt: TGTGCCACCAGCACCGGACAGGGCTCCTACAATGAGCAGTTCTTC
v_gene: TRBV6-5; j_gene: TRBJ2-4; d_gene: TRBD1; abundance: NA; CDR3aa: CASINPGTGKNIQYF; CDR3nt: TGTGCCAGCATTAACCCCGGGACAGGAAAAAACATTCAGTACTTC
v_gene: TRBV11-2; j_gene: TRBJ2-1; d_gene: TRBD2; abundance: NA; CDR3aa: CASSSLAGGINEQFF; CDR3nt: TGTGCCAGCAGCTCCTTAGCGGGGGGTATCAATGAGCAGTTCTTC
v_gene: TRBV5-1; j_gene: TRBJ2-5; d_gene: NA; abundance: once; CDR3aa: CASRAGQQETQYF; CDR3nt: TGCGCCAGCAGGGCAGGCCAACAAGAGACCCAGTACTTC
v_gene: TRBV14; j_gene: TRBJ2-2; d_gene: NA; abundance: NA; CDR3aa: CASSSLPNTGELFF; CDR3nt: TGTGCCAGCAGCTCACTCCCAAACACCGGGGAGCTGTTTTTT